The present T cell receptor (beta chain) was sequenced within a study of T cell repertoires in cytomegalovirus infection. Study-level background: Recently identified HLA-C-restricted CMV epitopes and well-studied HLA-B-restricted CMV epitopes were used by the study. From public TCR beta signatures came an indication of both CMV infection and matching HLA type. Study-level results: Carriage of CMV together with the relevant HLA was identifiable through cumulative public TCR beta family frequency. HLA-C-restricted CMV-specific TCR beta clonotypes were dominant in the ex vivo response.

TCRdb redid the calling of the reads with MiXCR, one entry per CDR3 protein. Of roughly 500,000 distinct CDR3 sequences in the sample, roughly a third were seen once. This clonotype came up a few times. What it binds is not known. CDR1 and CDR2 (germline): SGHVS, FQNEAQ. The CDR3 has 19 residues. Trimming pared 5 bases from V and 1 base from J, leaving 25 bases between. The receptor was isolated from a human donor in good health (CMV status not recorded). Some clones in this sample may be carry-over from other donors' samples. This chain uses TRBV7-8 with TRBJ2-3; perhaps TRBD1 as D (5 bases). The sample consisted of cultured PBMCs, taken from culture after CMV antigen stimulation. CDR3: CASSRDSIQDLLGTDTQYF. In nucleotides, the CDR3 is TGTGCCAGCAGCCGTGACAGCATCCAAGATCTTTTGGGCACAGATACGCAGTATTTT.